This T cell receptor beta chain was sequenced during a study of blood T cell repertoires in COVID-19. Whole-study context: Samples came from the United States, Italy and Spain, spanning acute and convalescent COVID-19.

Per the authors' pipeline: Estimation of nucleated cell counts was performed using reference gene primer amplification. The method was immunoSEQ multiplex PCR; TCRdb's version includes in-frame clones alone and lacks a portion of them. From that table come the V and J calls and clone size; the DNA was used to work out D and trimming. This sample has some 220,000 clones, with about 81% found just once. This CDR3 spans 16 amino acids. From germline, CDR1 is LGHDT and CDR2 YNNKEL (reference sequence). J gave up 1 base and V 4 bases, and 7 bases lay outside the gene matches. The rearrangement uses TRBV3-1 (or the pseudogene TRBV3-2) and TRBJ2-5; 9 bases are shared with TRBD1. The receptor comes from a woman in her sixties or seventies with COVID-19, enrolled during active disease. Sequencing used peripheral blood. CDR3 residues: CASSLRGQGFQETQYF. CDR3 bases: TGTGCCAGCAGCCTAAGAGGACAGGGGTTCCAAGAGACCCAGTACTTC.